The T cell receptor (beta chain) described here comes from a study of blood T cell repertoires in COVID-19. Whole-study context: Material from acute and convalescent COVID-19 was sourced from the United States, Italy and Spain.

The ends were cut back, 6 bases at V and 1 base at J, with 19 bases in the middle. From germline, CDR1 is ENHRY and CDR2 SYGVKD. The CDR3 is made up of 17 amino acids. The data were produced by immunoSEQ multiplex PCR, yet TCRdb's version contains in-frame clones alone and is incomplete. The profile covers tens of thousands of clones, with around 89% appearing a single time and about 2.9% taken by the ten largest. This clonotype was obtained from a man between 45 and 60 years old with acute or convalescent COVID-19. The source material was peripheral blood. This rearrangement joins TRBV10-3 to TRBJ1-5; a possible D gene is TRBD1 (6 bases). In DNA, the CDR3 is TGTGCCATCAGCGAAGGTGCCACAGGGAGAAGCAATCAGCCCCAGCATTTT. Translating gives CAISEGATGRSNQPQHF.